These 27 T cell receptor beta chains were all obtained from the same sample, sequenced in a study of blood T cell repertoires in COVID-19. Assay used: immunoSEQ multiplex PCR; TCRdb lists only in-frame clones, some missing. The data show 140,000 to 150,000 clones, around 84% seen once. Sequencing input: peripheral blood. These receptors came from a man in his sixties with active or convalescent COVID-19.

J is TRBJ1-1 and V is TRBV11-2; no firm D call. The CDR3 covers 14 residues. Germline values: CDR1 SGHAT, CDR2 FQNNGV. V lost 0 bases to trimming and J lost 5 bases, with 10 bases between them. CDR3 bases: TGTGCCAGCAGCTTAGAACCGGGGTGGACTGAAGCTTTCTTT. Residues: CASSLEPGWTEAFF. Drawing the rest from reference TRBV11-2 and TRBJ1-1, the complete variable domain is EAGVAQSPRYKIIEKRQSVAFWCNPISGHATLYWYQQILGQGPKLLIQFQNNGVVDDSQLPKDRFSAERLKGVDSTLKIQPAKLEDSAVYLCASSLEPGWTEAFFGQGTRLTVV.

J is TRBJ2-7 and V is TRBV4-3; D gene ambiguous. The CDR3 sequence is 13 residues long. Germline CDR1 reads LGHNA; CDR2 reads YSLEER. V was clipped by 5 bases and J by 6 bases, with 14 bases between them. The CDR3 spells CASSYLSSGEQYF. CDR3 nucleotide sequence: TGCGCCAGCAGCTACCTTTCGTCGGGCGAGCAGTACTTC.

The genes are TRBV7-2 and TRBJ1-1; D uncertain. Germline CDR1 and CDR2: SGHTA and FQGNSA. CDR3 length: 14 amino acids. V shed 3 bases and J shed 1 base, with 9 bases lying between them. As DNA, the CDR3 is TGTGCCAGCAGCTTTGGCCGCTCGAACACTGAAGCTTTCTTT. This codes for CASSFGRSNTEAFF.

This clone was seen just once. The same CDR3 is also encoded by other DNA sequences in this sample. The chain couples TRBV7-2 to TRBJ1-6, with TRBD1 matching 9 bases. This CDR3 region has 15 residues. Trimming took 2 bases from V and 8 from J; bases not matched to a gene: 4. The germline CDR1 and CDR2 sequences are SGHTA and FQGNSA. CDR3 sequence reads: CASSLRRDRDSPLHF. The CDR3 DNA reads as TGTGCCAGCAGCTTACGCCGGGACAGGGATTCACCCCTCCACTTT.

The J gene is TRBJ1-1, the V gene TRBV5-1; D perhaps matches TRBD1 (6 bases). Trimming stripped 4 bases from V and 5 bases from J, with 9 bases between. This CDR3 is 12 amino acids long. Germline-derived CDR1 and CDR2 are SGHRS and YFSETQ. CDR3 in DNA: TGCGCCAGCAGCCCCGACAGGACTGAAGCTTTCTTT. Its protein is CASSPDRTEAFF.

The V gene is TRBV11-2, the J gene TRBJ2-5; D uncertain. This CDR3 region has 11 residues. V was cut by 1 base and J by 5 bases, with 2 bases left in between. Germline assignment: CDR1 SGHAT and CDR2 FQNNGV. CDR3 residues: CASSLAETQYF. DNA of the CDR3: TGTGCCAGCAGCTTAGCTGAGACCCAGTACTTC.

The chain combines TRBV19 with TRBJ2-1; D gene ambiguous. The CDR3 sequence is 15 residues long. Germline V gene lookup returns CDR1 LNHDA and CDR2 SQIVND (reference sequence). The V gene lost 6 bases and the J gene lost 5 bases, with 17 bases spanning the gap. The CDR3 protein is CASSKQTLLDNEQFF. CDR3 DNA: TGTGCCAGTAGCAAACAGACATTATTGGACAATGAGCAGTTCTTC.

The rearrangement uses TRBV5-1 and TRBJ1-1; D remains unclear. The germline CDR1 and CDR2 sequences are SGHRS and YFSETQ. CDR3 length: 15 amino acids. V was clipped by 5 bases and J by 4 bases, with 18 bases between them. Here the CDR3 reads CASRYREAGVTEAFF. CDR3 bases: TGCGCCAGCAGGTATAGGGAGGCTGGTGTCACTGAAGCTTTCTTT.

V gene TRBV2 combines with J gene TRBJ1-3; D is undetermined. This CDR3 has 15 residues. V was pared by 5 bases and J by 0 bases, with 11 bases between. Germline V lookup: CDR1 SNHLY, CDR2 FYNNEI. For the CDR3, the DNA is TGTGCCAGCAGTCTTTCTCTGAGCTCTGGAAACACCATATATTTT. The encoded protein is CASSLSLSSGNTIYF.

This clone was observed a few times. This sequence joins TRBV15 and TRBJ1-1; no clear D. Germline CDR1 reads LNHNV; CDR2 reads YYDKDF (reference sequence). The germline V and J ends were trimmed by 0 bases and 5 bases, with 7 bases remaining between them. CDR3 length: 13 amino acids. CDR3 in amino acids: CATSRDRGTEAFF. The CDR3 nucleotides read TGTGCCACCAGCAGAGATCGCGGGACTGAAGCTTTCTTT.

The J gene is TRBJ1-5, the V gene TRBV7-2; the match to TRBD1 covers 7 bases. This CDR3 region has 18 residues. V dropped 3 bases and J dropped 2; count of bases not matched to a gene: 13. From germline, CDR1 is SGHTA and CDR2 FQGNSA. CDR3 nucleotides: TGTGCCAGCAGCTTGGACAGGCGCCTGGGGGATGGCAATCAGCCCCAGCATTTT. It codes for CASSLDRRLGDGNQPQHF.

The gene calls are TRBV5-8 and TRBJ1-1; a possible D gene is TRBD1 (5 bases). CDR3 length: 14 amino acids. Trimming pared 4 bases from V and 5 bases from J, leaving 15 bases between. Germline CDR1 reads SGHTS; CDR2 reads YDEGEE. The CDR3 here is CASSLQGSKTEAFF. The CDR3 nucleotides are TGTGCCAGCAGCCTGCAGGGAAGTAAGACTGAAGCTTTCTTT.

In DNA, the CDR3 is TGTGCCAGCAGCGGACCTACCTCAACCGGGACTAGCGGGGGGGCCGCGGAGACCCAGTACTTC. Translated: CASSGPTSTGTSGGAAETQYF. The V call is TRBV6-2 or TRBV6-3, the J call TRBJ2-5; TRBD2 aligns across 16 bases. V lost 6 bases to trimming and J lost 5 bases; unmatched junction nucleotides: 21. The CDR3 is 21 amino acids. Per germline, CDR1 MNHEY and CDR2 SVGEGT.

Written as DNA, the CDR3 is TGTGCCAGTAGTAGCCGGGACAGGTTCACTGAAGCTTTCTTT. Translating gives CASSSRDRFTEAFF. The chain combines TRBV19 with TRBJ1-1; 8 positions match TRBD1. Germline values: CDR1 LNHDA, CDR2 SQIVND (reference sequence). V dropped 4 bases and J dropped 4; count of bases not matched to a gene: 5. There are 14 residues in the CDR3.

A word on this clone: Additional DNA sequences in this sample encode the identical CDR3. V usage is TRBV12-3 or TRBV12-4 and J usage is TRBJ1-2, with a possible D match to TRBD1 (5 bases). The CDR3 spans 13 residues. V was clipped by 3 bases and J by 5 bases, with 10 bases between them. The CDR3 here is CASSLGGRYGYTF. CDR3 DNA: TGTGCCAGCAGTTTGGGGGGAAGGTATGGCTACACCTTC.

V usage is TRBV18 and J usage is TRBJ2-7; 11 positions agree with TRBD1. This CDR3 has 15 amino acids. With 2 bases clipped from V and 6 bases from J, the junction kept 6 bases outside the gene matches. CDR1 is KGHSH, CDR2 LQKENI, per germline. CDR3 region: CASSPGTGGGGEQYF. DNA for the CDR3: TGTGCCAGCTCACCAGGGACAGGGGGTGGTGGCGAGCAGTACTTC.

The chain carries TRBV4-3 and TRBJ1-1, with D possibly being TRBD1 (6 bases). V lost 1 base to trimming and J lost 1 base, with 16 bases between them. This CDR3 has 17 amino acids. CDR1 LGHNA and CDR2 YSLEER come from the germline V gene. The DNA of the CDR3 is TGCGCCAGCAGCCAAGGTATTCAGGGGCCTGGGAACACTGAAGCTTTCTTT. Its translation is CASSQGIQGPGNTEAFF.

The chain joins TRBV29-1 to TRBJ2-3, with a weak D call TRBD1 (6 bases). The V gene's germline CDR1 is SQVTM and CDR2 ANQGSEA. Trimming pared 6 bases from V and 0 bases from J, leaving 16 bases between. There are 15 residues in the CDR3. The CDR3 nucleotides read TGCAGCGTCGAGGTCGGGACACCTAGCACAGATACGCAGTATTTT. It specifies CSVEVGTPSTDTQYF.

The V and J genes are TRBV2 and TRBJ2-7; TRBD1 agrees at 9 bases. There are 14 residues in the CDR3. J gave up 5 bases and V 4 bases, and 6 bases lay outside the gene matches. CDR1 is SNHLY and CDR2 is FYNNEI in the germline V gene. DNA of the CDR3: TGTGCCAGCAGTGTGGACAGGGGAGGCCACGAGCAGTACTTC. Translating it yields CASSVDRGGHEQYF.

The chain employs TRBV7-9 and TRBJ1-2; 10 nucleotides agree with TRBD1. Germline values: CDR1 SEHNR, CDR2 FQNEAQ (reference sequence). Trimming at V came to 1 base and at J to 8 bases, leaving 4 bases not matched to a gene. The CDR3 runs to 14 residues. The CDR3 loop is CASSLGQGAEGYTF. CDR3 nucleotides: TGTGCCAGCAGCTTAGGACAGGGGGCTGAGGGCTACACCTTC. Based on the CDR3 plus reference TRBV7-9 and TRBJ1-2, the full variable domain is DTGVSQNPRHKITKRGQNVTFRCDPISEHNRLYWYRQTLGQGPEFLTYFQNEAQLEKSRLLSDRFSAERPKGSFSTLEIQRTEQGDSAMYLCASSLGQGAEGYTFGSGTRLTVV.

CDR3 sequence: CASSEAGNYEQYF. For the CDR3, the DNA is TGTGCCAGCAGTGAAGCGGGCAACTACGAGCAGTACTTC. J is TRBJ2-7 and V is TRBV6-1; no reliable D call. The CDR3 sequence is 13 residues long. CDR1 and CDR2 from the germline V gene are MNHNS and SASEGT. V was trimmed by 0 bases and J by 3 bases, leaving 6 bases between them.

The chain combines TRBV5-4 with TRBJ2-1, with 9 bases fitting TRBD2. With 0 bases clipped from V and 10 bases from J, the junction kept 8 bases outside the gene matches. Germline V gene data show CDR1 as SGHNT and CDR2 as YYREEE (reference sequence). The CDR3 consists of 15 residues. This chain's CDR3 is CASSLVAGDRGEQFF. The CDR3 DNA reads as TGTGCCAGCAGCTTGGTAGCGGGAGACCGTGGAGAGCAGTTCTTC.

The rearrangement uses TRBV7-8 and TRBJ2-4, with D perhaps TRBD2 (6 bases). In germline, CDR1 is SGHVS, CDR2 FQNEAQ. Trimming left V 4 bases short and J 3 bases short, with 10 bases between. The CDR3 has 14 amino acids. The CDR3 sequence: CASSWGVGKNIQYF. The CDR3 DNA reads TGTGCCAGCAGCTGGGGGGTAGGCAAAAACATTCAGTACTTC. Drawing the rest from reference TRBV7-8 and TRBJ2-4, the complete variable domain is GAGVSQSPRYKVAKRGQDVALRCDPISGHVSLFWYQQALGQGPEFLTYFQNEAQLDKSGLPSDRFFAERPEGSVSTLKIQRTQQEDSAVYLCASSWGVGKNIQYFGAGTRLSVL.

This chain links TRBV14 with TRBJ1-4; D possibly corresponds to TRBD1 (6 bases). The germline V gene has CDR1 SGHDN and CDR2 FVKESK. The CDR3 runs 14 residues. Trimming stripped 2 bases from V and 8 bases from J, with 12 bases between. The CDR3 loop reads CASSQRAGDEKLFF. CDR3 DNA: TGTGCCAGCAGCCAAAGGGCAGGGGACGAAAAACTGTTTTTT.

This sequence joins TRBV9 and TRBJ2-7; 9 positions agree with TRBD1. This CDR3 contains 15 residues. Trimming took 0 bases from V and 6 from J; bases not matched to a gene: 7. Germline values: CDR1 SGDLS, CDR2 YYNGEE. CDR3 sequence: CASSVDVGQGSEQYF. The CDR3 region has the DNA TGTGCCAGCAGCGTAGACGTGGGACAGGGAAGCGAGCAGTACTTC.

CDR3 in amino acids: CASSHVTGQGSYGYTF. The CDR3 DNA reads TGCGCCAGCAGCCATGTTACCGGACAGGGATCCTATGGCTACACCTTC. The V call is TRBV4-1, the J call TRBJ1-2; 8 bases are shared with TRBD1. After removal of 3 bases from V and 4 bases from J, the junction contained 10 bases not matched to a gene. The CDR3 runs to 16 residues. Germline loops: CDR1 MGHRA, CDR2 YSYEKL.

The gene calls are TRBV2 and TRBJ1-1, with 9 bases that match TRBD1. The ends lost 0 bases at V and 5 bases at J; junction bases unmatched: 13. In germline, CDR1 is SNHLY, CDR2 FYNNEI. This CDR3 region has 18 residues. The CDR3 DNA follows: TGTGCCAGCAGTGAAGCATACAGGGGGCTGTTGTCGGGAACTGAAGCTTTCTTT. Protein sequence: CASSEAYRGLLSGTEAFF. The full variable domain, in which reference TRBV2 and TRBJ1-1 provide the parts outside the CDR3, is EPEVTQTPSHQVTQMGQEVILRCVPISNHLYFYWYRQILGQKVEFLVSFYNNEISEKSEIFDDQFSVERPDGSNFTLKIRSTKLEDSAMYFCASSEAYRGLLSGTEAFFGQGTRLTVV.